This TCR beta chain is drawn from a study of control samples from healthy donors and cancer patients. TCRdb's copy holds only in-frame clones and misses some; the assay was immunoSEQ multiplex PCR. The table includes about 44,000 clones, more than 70% detected once. V trimming: 6 bases; J trimming: 5 bases; junction bases outside the gene matches: 5. The CDR3 totals 14 residues. Germline CDR1 and CDR2: MNHNY and SVGAGI (reference sequence). The chain is built from TRBV6-6 and TRBJ1-4; 8 nucleotides line up with TRBD1. This TCR came from a woman aged 60 to 75 with lung cancer. What was sequenced was PBMCs. CDR3 protein: CASRDRVGNEKLFF. The CDR3 coding sequence is TGTGCCAGCAGGGACAGGGTGGGGAATGAAAAACTGTTTTTT.